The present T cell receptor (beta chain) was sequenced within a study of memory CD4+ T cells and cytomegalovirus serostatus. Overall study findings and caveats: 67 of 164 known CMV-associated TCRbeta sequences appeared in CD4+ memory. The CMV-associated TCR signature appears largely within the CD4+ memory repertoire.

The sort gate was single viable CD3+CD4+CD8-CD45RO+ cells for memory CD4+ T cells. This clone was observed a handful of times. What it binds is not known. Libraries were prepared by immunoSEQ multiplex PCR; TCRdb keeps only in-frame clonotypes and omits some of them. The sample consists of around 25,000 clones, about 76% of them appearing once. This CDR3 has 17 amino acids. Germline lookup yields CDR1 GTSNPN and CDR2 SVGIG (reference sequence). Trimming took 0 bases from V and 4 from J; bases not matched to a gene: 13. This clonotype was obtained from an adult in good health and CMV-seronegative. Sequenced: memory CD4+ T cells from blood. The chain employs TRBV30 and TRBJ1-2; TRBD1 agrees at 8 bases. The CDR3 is CAWSVRGTGGSFYGYTF. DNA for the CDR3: TGTGCCTGGAGTGTCAGGGGCACAGGGGGTTCCTTCTATGGCTACACCTTC.